This T cell receptor (beta chain) was sequenced for a study of synovial regulatory T cells in juvenile arthritis. Germline V gives CDR1 SGHTA, CDR2 FQGTGA. The CDR3 has 16 amino acids. DNA for this receptor is not on file. Clones were read by immunoSEQ multiplex PCR, and TCRdb kept only the in-frame ones, dropping some. Recorded here are over 7,500 clones; the top ten clones represent just over 0.7%. The V gene is TRBV7-3, the J gene TRBJ2-7; the TRBD1 assignment by TCRdb is unverifiable without DNA. The clonotype comes from a donor under 30 with juvenile idiopathic arthritis. The sequenced material came from Treg cells from blood. Indicated subset: remaining (HLA-DR-negative) circulating blood Treg cells. This CDR3 is CASSLRQATAPYEQYF.